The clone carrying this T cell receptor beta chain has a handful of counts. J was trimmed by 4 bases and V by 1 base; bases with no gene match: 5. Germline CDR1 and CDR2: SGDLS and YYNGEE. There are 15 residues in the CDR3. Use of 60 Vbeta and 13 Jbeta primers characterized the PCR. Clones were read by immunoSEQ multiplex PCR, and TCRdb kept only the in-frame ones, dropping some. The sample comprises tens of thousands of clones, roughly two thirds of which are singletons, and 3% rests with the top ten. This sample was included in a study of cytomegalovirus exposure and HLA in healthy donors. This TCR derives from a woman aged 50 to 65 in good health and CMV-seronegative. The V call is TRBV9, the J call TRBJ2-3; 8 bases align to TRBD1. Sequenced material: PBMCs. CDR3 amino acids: CASSVLGRGPDTQYF. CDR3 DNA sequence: TGTGCCAGCAGCGTATTAGGCAGGGGGCCAGATACGCAGTATTTT.